The T cell receptor (beta chain) under discussion was sequenced for a study of shared clonotypes between healthy human individuals. Turning to the study itself: Donors consisted of a couple of women and a few men between 18 and 49.

Study-wide points: Represented diversity (both genetic and exposure-history) was limited by the small number of donors.

Original handling: Junction-only immunoSEQ data arrived without quality scores, meaning filtering differed. The repertoire was sequenced with immunoSEQ multiplex PCR; TCRdb's copy has only in-frame clones and lacks some. V, J and clone size reflect that table, while D and trimming were determined from the DNA. The sample lists over 750,000 clones, around 96% occurring once. About this clone: Its target is unknown.

CDR1 WSHSY and CDR2 SAAADI come from the germline V gene. V gave up 4 bases and J gave up 7 bases; unmatched junction bases: 9. This CDR3 contains 16 residues. Cells designated naive CD8 were CD45RO-negative and were positively selected for CCR7, with terminally differentiated effector memory CD45RA+ cells excluded. The V gene is TRBV10-2, the J gene TRBJ2-7; 14 bases are shared with TRBD2. This clonotype originated in a man younger than 45 in good health. The sequenced material came from naive CD8+ T cells sorted from blood. CDR3 protein: CASSGLGTSGSGEQYF. The CDR3 DNA reads TGCGCCAGCAGTGGTTTGGGGACTAGCGGGAGTGGTGAGCAGTACTTC.